Reported below is one TCR beta chain. The data are from a study of blood T cell repertoires in COVID-19. This CDR3 spans 14 amino acids. Germline V gene data show CDR1 as MNHEY and CDR2 as SMNVEV (reference sequence). J gave up 6 bases and V 7 bases, and 4 bases lay outside the gene matches. Methods used by the authors: Quantification of nucleated cells was approximated via reference gene primer amplification. This table comes from immunoSEQ multiplex PCR, and its TCRdb copy is limited to in-frame clones, with some not included. The V and J calls and clone size are taken from that table; D and trimming were inferred from the DNA. The sample records 98,000 or so clones, approximately 87% being singletons.

Sequenced material: peripheral blood. This sequence originates from a man between 50 and 59 years old with acute or convalescent COVID-19. The chain recombines TRBV27 with TRBJ1-6, with TRBD1 matching 9 bases. The CDR3 sequence: CASKPGQGNSPLHF. The CDR3 bases are TGTGCCAGCAAACCGGGACAGGGTAATTCACCCCTCCACTTT.